Listed here are 23 T cell receptor beta chains from one sample, sequenced in a study of blood T cells in healthy people across ages (dated by TCRdb to the mid-2010s). The method behind the library was 5' RACE. Sequencing relied on an Illumina HiSeq 2500. A second PCR of roughly 7 to 12 cycles was run with a J-beta primer mix and a sample-barcoded 5' primer. Through fastp at Q25 and MiXCR, TCRdb rebuilt clones from the public reads, retaining in-frame beta chains. Identical CDR3 protein sequences are pooled into one entry, listed with their most common genes and DNA. A total of about 1.1 million distinct CDR3 sequences appear in this sample, around two fifths of them only once. Of the sample, less than 15% falls within the top ten clones. The sample was blood. Receptor source: a man aged 18 to 35 in good health.

In this sample, this clonotype turned up a few times. V usage is TRBV5-5 and J usage is TRBJ1-2; D possibly corresponds to TRBD1 (6 bases). The CDR3 spans 15 residues. V lost 3 bases to trimming and J lost 10 bases, with 22 bases between them. Germline CDR1 and CDR2: SGHKS and YYEKEE (reference sequence). DNA for the CDR3: TGTGCCAGCAGCTCAGGACAGACAATAGTTCGATCCTACACCTTC. Its translation: CASSSGQTIVRSYTF.

The chain uses TRBV2 and TRBJ2-1, with TRBD2 identical over 9 bases. The V gene's germline CDR1 is SNHLY and CDR2 FYNNEI. With 6 bases clipped from V and 2 bases from J, the junction kept 5 bases outside the gene matches. The length of the CDR3 is 15 residues. CDR3 DNA sequence: TGTGCCAGCAGAACAGTAGCGGGGGCCTACAATGAGCAGTTCTTC. It translates to CASRTVAGAYNEQFF.

The chain recombines TRBV24-1 with TRBJ2-5; D is ambiguous. Germline CDR1 and CDR2: KGHDR and SFDVKD. Trimming shortened V by 1 base and J by 3 bases, and 14 bases separated the two germline ends. This CDR3 spans 16 amino acids. The CDR3 reads CATSDFKGRWEETQYF. In nucleotides, the CDR3 is TGTGCCACCAGTGATTTTAAGGGAAGGTGGGAAGAGACCCAGTACTTC.

The CDR3 reads CASSTQTESPGNTIYF. CDR3 bases: TGTGCCAGCAGCACTCAGACAGAAAGCCCTGGAAACACCATATATTTT. The gene calls are TRBV9 and TRBJ1-3; TRBD1 might be the D (5 bases). There are 16 residues in the CDR3. Germline-derived CDR1 and CDR2 are SGDLS and YYNGEE. The V end was cut by 4 bases, the J end by 2 bases, with 16 bases between.

V usage is TRBV14 and J usage is TRBJ1-5; D remains unclear. Deletions cut 4 bases from V and 7 bases from J, with 14 bases between. The V gene's germline CDR1 is SGHDN and CDR2 FVKESK. This CDR3 comprises 14 residues. The CDR3 coding sequence is TGTGCCAGCAGCCGGCGGATCGGAGGCCAGCCCCAGCATTTT. Protein sequence: CASSRRIGGQPQHF.

The rearrangement links TRBV6-5 to TRBJ2-5; TRBD2 aligns across 11 bases. V lost 4 bases to trimming and J lost 2 bases; unmatched junction nucleotides: 6. The CDR3 is 16 amino acids. Germline loops: CDR1 MNHEY, CDR2 SVGAGI. The CDR3 DNA follows: TGTGCCAGCAGTTCCCTAGCGGGGGGCTCTCAAGAGACCCAGTACTTC. Its translation: CASSSLAGGSQETQYF.

This chain joins TRBV3-1 and TRBJ1-1, with D perhaps TRBD1 (5 bases). The CDR3 has 14 residues. In germline, CDR1 is LGHDT, CDR2 YNNKEL (reference sequence). V was shortened by 3 bases and J by 5 bases, with 13 bases between the two germline ends. The CDR3 nucleotides read TGTGCCAGCAGCCATCACACGGGGGGGACTGAAGCTTTCTTT. Protein: CASSHHTGGTEAFF.

This clonotype was counted only a few times. The chain recombines TRBV7-3 with TRBJ2-4; possibly TRBD1 or TRBD2 for D (5 bases each). Germline V gene sequence: CDR1 SGHTA, CDR2 FQGTGA. This CDR3 region has 16 residues. V dropped 1 base and J dropped 4 bases, with 14 bases sitting between them. The DNA for the CDR3 is TGTGCCAGCAGCTTAATACGGGGACCCCGGAAAAACATTCAGTACTTC. Its translation: CASSLIRGPRKNIQYF.

This clonotype was seen only once. The chain joins TRBV24-1 to TRBJ2-3; tentatively, D is TRBD1 (6 bases). The CDR3 runs to 16 residues. With 6 bases removed from V and 3 bases from J, the gap between germline ends came to 18 bases. CDR1 is KGHDR, CDR2 SFDVKD, per germline. Written as DNA, the CDR3 is TGTGCCACCAGTAATAAAATACAGGGTTGGACAGATACGCAGTATTTT. Its translation is CATSNKIQGWTDTQYF.

The chain employs TRBV12-3 or TRBV12-4 and TRBJ1-5; 12 nucleotides agree with TRBD1. The CDR3 has 18 residues. J was trimmed by 2 bases and V by 6 bases; bases with no gene match: 11. This CDR3 reads CASSPTGTGGLRNQPQHF. Here the CDR3 DNA reads TGTGCCAGCAGCCCTACCGGGACAGGGGGCCTACGCAATCAGCCCCAGCATTTT.

The chain couples TRBV29-1 to TRBJ2-2, with D unclear. The length of the CDR3 is 13 residues. Trimming removed 6 bases at V and 7 bases at J, with 15 bases between. Germline V gene data show CDR1 as SQVTM and CDR2 as ANQGSEA. CDR3 nucleotide sequence: TGCAGCGTCTCTTACAGCGCCGGCGGGGAGCTGTTTTTT. It yields the protein CSVSYSAGGELFF.

This clonotype was detected only a few times. The chain has TRBV7-9 and TRBJ2-1; 11 bases fit TRBD1. This CDR3 contains 14 residues. Trimming removed 6 bases from V and 7 bases from J; junction bases left unmatched: 5. The germline V gene encodes CDR1 SEHNR and CDR2 FQNEAQ (reference sequence). CDR3 sequence reads: CASRSGTGGNEQFF. In nucleotides, the CDR3 is TGTGCCAGCAGATCCGGGACAGGGGGGAATGAGCAGTTCTTC.

This clonotype was counted only a few times. The chain carries TRBV27 and TRBJ2-7; weak D call: TRBD1 (6 bases). V gave up 6 bases and J gave up 7 bases, with 16 bases separating them. The CDR3 covers 13 residues. The V gene's germline CDR1 is MNHEY and CDR2 SMNVEV (reference sequence). CDR3 nucleotides: TGTGCCAGCAGATACCAGGACAGTCGGGAGCAGTACTTC. This codes for CASRYQDSREQYF.

In its sample, this clonotype was seen a few times. The chain links TRBV9 to TRBJ2-3, with D possibly matching TRBD2 (6 bases). Germline V gene data show CDR1 as SGDLS and CDR2 as YYNGEE. CDR3 length: 14 residues. V lost 2 bases and J 6 bases, leaving 13 bases between the germline ends. DNA of the CDR3: TGTGCCAGCAGCGTCAACCGACTAGTGGATACGCAGTATTTT. The encoded protein is CASSVNRLVDTQYF.

The chain carries TRBV20-1 and TRBJ1-2; 8 nucleotides line up with TRBD1. The CDR3 length is 13 residues. Trimming took 6 bases from V and 4 from J; bases not matched to a gene: 7. Germline loops: CDR1 DFQATT, CDR2 SNEGSKA (reference sequence). CDR3 nucleotide sequence: TGCAGTGCCGGGGACAGGAGAACCTATGGCTACACCTTC. Protein: CSAGDRRTYGYTF.

Only a few counts were recorded for this clonotype. This sequence joins TRBV2 and TRBJ2-6; D remains ambiguous. Germline V lookup: CDR1 SNHLY, CDR2 FYNNEI. The CDR3 is 14 residues long. V lost 8 bases, J lost 0 bases, and 8 bases lay in between. The CDR3 DNA is TGTGCCAGCCAGAAGGTCTCTGGGGCCAACGTCCTGACTTTC. Translated: CASQKVSGANVLTF.

V is TRBV20-1 and J is TRBJ2-7; no reliable D call. Trimming removed 4 bases from V and 0 bases from J, with 10 bases in between. Germline assignment: CDR1 DFQATT and CDR2 SNEGSKA (reference sequence). The CDR3 loop spans 13 amino acids. CDR3 in DNA: TGCAGTGCTACCGGTTCTTTCTCCTACGAGCAGTACTTC. Its translation is CSATGSFSYEQYF.

The chain couples TRBV18 to TRBJ1-5; TRBD1 matches at 8 bases. Germline assignment: CDR1 KGHSH and CDR2 LQKENI. The CDR3 is made up of 16 amino acids. Trimming cost V 3 bases and J 4 bases; bases outside gene matches: 8. In DNA form, the CDR3 reads TGTGCCAGCTCACCGGAGGGGGACAGGACTAATCAGCCCCAGCATTTT. Protein sequence: CASSPEGDRTNQPQHF.

This clonotype was seen only a few times. The rearrangement joins TRBV20-1 to TRBJ2-1; D is perhaps TRBD2 (6 bases). The germline CDR1 and CDR2 sequences are DFQATT and SNEGSKA (reference sequence). The V and J ends lost 4 bases and 6 bases respectively, with 10 bases between them. The CDR3 length is 12 residues. CDR3 in amino acids: CSANGGGNEQFF. Here the CDR3 DNA reads TGCAGTGCTAACGGGGGAGGCAATGAGCAGTTCTTC.

The sample holds a few counts of this clonotype. This chain uses TRBV6-6 with TRBJ1-5, with 7 bases that match TRBD1. The CDR3 loop spans 14 amino acids. The V gene's germline CDR1 is MNHNY and CDR2 SVGAGI (reference sequence). V dropped 4 bases and J dropped 7; count of bases not matched to a gene: 7. The CDR3 is CASSSGQTGQPQHF. The CDR3 DNA reads as TGTGCCAGCAGTTCGGGACAGACGGGGCAGCCCCAGCATTTT.

This clonotype was seen at least ten times. The chain recombines TRBV7-9 with TRBJ2-1; D is unclear. Per germline, CDR1 SEHNR and CDR2 FQNEAQ (reference sequence). The ends were cut back, 3 bases at V and 9 bases at J, with 9 bases in the middle. The CDR3 contains 12 residues. CDR3 sequence reads: CASSFSTGEQFF. DNA of the CDR3: TGTGCCAGCAGCTTTTCCACCGGTGAGCAGTTCTTC.

In the case of this clonotype: The junction and the germline gene differ at one end; a read error may be behind it. V and J are TRBV27 and TRBJ2-7; D might be TRBD1 (5 bases). There are 14 residues in the CDR3. CDR1 and CDR2 (germline): MNHEY, SMNVEV (reference sequence). The CDR3 region is CASSERGYSCEQYF. The CDR3 DNA follows: TGTGCCAGCAGCGAAAGGGGCTACTCCTGCGAGCAGTACTTC.

V and J are TRBV6-1 and TRBJ1-1; D remains ambiguous. The germline V and J ends were trimmed by 3 bases and 0 bases, with 17 bases remaining between them. The CDR3 length is 17 residues. Germline CDR1 and CDR2: MNHNS and SASEGT. The CDR3 sequence is CASSESSWEPMNTEAFF. The CDR3 DNA reads as TGTGCCAGCAGTGAGAGTTCATGGGAGCCTATGAACACTGAAGCTTTCTTT.